Reported below is one TCR beta chain. A sample-barcoded 5' primer and a J-beta primer mix were used in a second PCR of about 6 to 12 cycles. In TCRdb, the 5' RACE reads were re-called with MiXCR into one record per CDR3 protein. Among about 540,000 distinct CDR3 sequences listed, around 24% were seen once. The length of the CDR3 is 16 residues. Germline-derived CDR1 and CDR2 are SGHRS and YFSETQ. The entry originates in a study of blood T cells in healthy people across ages. Study-level information: With template switching, about one barcoded beta molecule was captured per two T cells.

These records were also assigned to another study, of T cells of mothers and their children.

The rearrangement links TRBV5-1 to TRBJ2-1, with 9 bases matching TRBD2. The end of the DNA is better explained by TRBJ2-5, so the J call may be wrong. Sequencing was done on a sample of blood. The receptor comes from a boy aged 5-17 years in good health. The CDR3 nucleotides read TGCGCCAGCAGCTTAGGGGGCCTAGCGGGAACGGAGACCCAGTACTTC. Residues: CASSLGGLAGTETQYF.